This paragraph covers one T cell receptor (beta chain) sequence. Time point defined: new active TB diagnosis, blood taken before or within 7 days of starting treatment. Germline V lookup: CDR1 LGHNA, CDR2 YNFKEQ. V was clipped by 4 bases and J by 7 bases, with 17 bases between them. The CDR3 totals 15 residues. This entry is derived from a study of T cells in tuberculosis. Study-wide context: IGRA-negative adolescents, IGRA-positive adolescents with latent tuberculosis and adults with active tuberculosis formed this South African cohort.

Only in-frame clones appear in the TCRdb table, and some are missing; sequencing was by immunoSEQ multiplex PCR. The table has some 30,000 clones, roughly 87% seen once; the top ten hold about 5.3%. The source was PBMCs, collected at tuberculosis diagnosis. This receptor was identified in an adult with tuberculosis. The chain combines TRBV4-2 with TRBJ2-1; D possibly corresponds to TRBD2 (5 bases). The CDR3 sequence is CASSLLILPGNEQFF. The CDR3 region has the DNA TGTGCCAGCAGCCTCCTAATCCTTCCGGGGAATGAGCAGTTCTTC.